The 14 T cell receptor beta chains below were found in one sample sequenced in a study of T cell changes during pregnancy in multiple sclerosis. The repertoire was sequenced with immunoSEQ multiplex PCR; TCRdb's copy has only in-frame clones and lacks some. In the table there are approximately 83,000 clones, over 85% of which are singletons. The source was peripheral blood, collected in the first trimester of pregnancy. These receptors originate from a female donor with multiple sclerosis, enrolled in a pregnancy study.

The V call is TRBV11-3, the J call TRBJ2-7, with TRBD1 as a possible D gene (5 bases). The CDR3 is 15 residues long. Germline V gene lookup returns CDR1 SGHNT and CDR2 YENEEA. The V and J ends lost 1 base and 2 bases respectively, with 12 bases between them. The CDR3 DNA is TGTGCCAGCAGCTTAGGACAGCCCCCCACCTACGAGCAGTACTTC. It encodes CASSLGQPPTYEQYF.

J is TRBJ1-3 and V is TRBV5-8; no clear D gene. The germline V gene encodes CDR1 SGHTS and CDR2 YDEGEE. The V end was cut by 0 bases, the J end by 9 bases, with 22 bases between. The CDR3 extends over 17 amino acids. The CDR3 loop is CASSLGFAAVLRTTIYF. The CDR3 DNA reads as TGTGCCAGCAGCTTGGGTTTCGCGGCAGTACTTCGAACCACCATATATTTT.

V gene TRBV25-1 combines with J gene TRBJ1-2; 11 positions match TRBD1. The CDR3 sequence is 16 residues long. The trim removed 2 bases at V and 1 base at J, leaving 3 bases unmatched. CDR1 is MGHDK, CDR2 SYGVNS, per germline. DNA of the CDR3: TGTGCCAGCAGTGAAGGGACAGGGGGTTTTAACTATGGCTACACCTTC. This translates into CASSEGTGGFNYGYTF.

In regard to this clone: Mismatch with germline at one junction end may stem from a read error. The chain joins TRBV7-7 to TRBJ2-5; 7 nucleotides line up with TRBD2. In germline, CDR1 is SSHAT, CDR2 FNYEAQ (reference sequence). The CDR3 totals 14 residues. The CDR3 sequence is CASSRYAGEETQYF. DNA for the CDR3: TGTGCTAGCAGCCGATATGCGGGGGAAGAGACCCAGTACTTC.

CDR3 nucleotide sequence: TGTGCCAGCAGCCACGCCCCTGAGGCAGGGGGCAACCTGCACTATGGCTACACCTTC. This translates into CASSHAPEAGGNLHYGYTF. V is TRBV5-8 and J is TRBJ1-2, with TRBD1 identical over 8 bases. Germline-derived CDR1 and CDR2 are SGHTS and YDEGEE. Trimming removed 4 bases from V and 3 bases from J; junction bases left unmatched: 20. The CDR3 is made up of 19 amino acids.

The genes are TRBV4-1 and TRBJ2-1; 9 bases map to TRBD2. Germline CDR1 MGHRA, CDR2 YSYEKL. The J segment lost 9 bases and the V segment lost 5 bases, leaving 11 bases of the junction unmatched. The CDR3 is 15 amino acids. CDR3: CASSGPERGEFEQFF. CDR3 bases: TGCGCCAGCAGCGGGCCAGAGCGGGGGGAATTTGAGCAGTTCTTC.

The V gene is TRBV5-6, the J gene TRBJ1-2, with 11 bases identical to TRBD1. V was pared by 3 bases and J by 5 bases, with 6 bases of the junction left unmatched. The CDR3 is 15 amino acids. Germline CDR1 and CDR2: SGHDT and YYEEEE. The CDR3 region is CASSYGQGARYGYTF. The CDR3 DNA follows: TGTGCCAGCAGCTACGGACAGGGGGCGAGGTATGGCTACACCTTC.

The V gene is TRBV9, the J gene TRBJ2-3, with 10 bases aligning to TRBD2. The CDR3 contains 16 residues. The trim removed 2 bases at V and 3 bases at J, leaving 6 bases unmatched. Per the germline V gene, CDR1 is SGDLS and CDR2 is YYNGEE. The CDR3, as DNA: TGTGCCAGCAGCGTGTACCTAGCGGGGGTAACAGATACGCAGTATTTT. Translating it yields CASSVYLAGVTDTQYF. The full variable domain, completed using reference TRBV9 and TRBJ2-3, is DSGVTQTPKHLITATGQRVTLRCSPRSGDLSVYWYQQSLDQGLQFLIQYYNGEERAKGNILERFSAQQFPDLHSELNLSSLELGDSALYFCASSVYLAGVTDTQYFGPGTRLTVL.

The rearrangement joins TRBV10-3 to TRBJ1-1; tentative D call: TRBD1 (5 bases). This CDR3 has 12 amino acids. Germline V gene lookup returns CDR1 ENHRY and CDR2 SYGVKD. V gave up 10 bases and J gave up 8 bases, with 17 bases separating them. In DNA, the CDR3 is TGTGCCACCGCCCCCCCTACAGGAGAAGCTTTCTTT. Translated: CATAPPTGEAFF.

This chain uses TRBV11-2 with TRBJ1-1; unclear D gene. This CDR3 is built from 15 residues. The V and J ends lost 4 bases and 3 bases respectively, with 15 bases between them. Looked up from germline, CDR1 is SGHAT and CDR2 is FQNNGV. The CDR3 region is CASSSWTDLYTEAFF. The CDR3 coding sequence is TGTGCCAGCAGCTCATGGACTGACCTTTACACTGAAGCTTTCTTT.

The V gene is TRBV5-1, the J gene TRBJ2-7, with D perhaps matching TRBD2 (5 bases). CDR3 length: 15 amino acids. Germline CDR1 reads SGHRS; CDR2 reads YFSETQ. Trimming removed 0 bases from V and 2 bases from J, with 12 bases in between. CDR3: CASSLGLWETYEQYF. The CDR3, as DNA: TGCGCCAGCAGCTTGGGATTATGGGAGACCTACGAGCAGTACTTC.

V and J are TRBV10-1 and TRBJ2-7; D is possibly TRBD2 (5 bases). The CDR3 has 13 residues. Trimming left V 4 bases short and J 4 bases short, with 11 bases between. Germline V CDR1 and CDR2: WNHNN, SYGVQD (reference sequence). In DNA, the CDR3 is TGCGCCAGCAGTGCGTGGGGAGCGTACGAGCAGTACTTC. It specifies CASSAWGAYEQYF.

The chain couples TRBV6-5 to TRBJ2-7; maybe TRBD2 (5 bases). The germline gives CDR1 MNHEY, CDR2 SVGAGI. V lost 5 bases and J lost 5, with 13 bases in between. The CDR3 has 13 residues. The CDR3 DNA is TGTGCCAGCAGTGTTAGTAGGCGGGACGAGCAGTACTTC. This gives the protein CASSVSRRDEQYF.

The rearrangement links TRBV5-5 to TRBJ1-2, with D perhaps TRBD1 (5 bases). Between the trimmed V and J ends, which lost 4 bases and 5 bases, there was a span of 9 bases. The CDR3 length is 12 residues. Germline loops: CDR1 SGHKS, CDR2 YYEKEE (reference sequence). CDR3 sequence: CASSTSGYGYTF. CDR3 coding DNA: TGTGCCAGCAGCACTTCAGGGTATGGCTACACCTTC.